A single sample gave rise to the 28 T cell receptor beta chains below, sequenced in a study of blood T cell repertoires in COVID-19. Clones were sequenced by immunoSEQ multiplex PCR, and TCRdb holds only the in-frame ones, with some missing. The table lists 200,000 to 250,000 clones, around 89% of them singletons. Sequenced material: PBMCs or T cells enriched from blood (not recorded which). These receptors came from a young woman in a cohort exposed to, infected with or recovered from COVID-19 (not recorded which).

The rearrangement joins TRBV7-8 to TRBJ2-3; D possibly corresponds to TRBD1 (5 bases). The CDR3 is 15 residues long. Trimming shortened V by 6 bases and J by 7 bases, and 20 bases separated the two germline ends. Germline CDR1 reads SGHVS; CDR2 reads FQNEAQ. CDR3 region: CASSPQGALAHTQYF. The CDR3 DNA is TGTGCCAGCAGTCCCCAGGGTGCGCTGGCCCATACGCAGTATTTT.

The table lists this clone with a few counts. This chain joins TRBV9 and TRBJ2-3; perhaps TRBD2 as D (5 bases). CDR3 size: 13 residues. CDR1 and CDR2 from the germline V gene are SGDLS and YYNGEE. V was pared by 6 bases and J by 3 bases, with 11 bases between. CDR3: CASTRVVTDTQYF. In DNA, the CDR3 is TGTGCCAGCACGCGGGTCGTAACAGATACGCAGTATTTT.

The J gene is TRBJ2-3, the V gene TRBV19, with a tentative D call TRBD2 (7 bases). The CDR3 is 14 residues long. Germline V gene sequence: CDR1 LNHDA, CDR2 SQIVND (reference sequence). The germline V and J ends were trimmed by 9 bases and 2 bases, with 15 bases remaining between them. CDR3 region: CARVGRGATDTQYF. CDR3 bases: TGTGCCAGGGTAGGACGGGGGGCCACAGATACGCAGTATTTT.

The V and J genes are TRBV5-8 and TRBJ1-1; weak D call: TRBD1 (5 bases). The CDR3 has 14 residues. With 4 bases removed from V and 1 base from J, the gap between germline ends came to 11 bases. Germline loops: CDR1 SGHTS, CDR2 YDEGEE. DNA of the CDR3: TGTGCCAGCAGCCGACGGACAACGAACACTGAAGCTTTCTTT. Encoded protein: CASSRRTTNTEAFF.

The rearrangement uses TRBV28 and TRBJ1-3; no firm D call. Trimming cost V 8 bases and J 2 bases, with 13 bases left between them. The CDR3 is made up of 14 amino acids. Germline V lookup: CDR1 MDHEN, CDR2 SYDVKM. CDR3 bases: TGTGCCAGCGAGACGGAGTTAACTGGAAACACCATATATTTT. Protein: CASETELTGNTIYF.

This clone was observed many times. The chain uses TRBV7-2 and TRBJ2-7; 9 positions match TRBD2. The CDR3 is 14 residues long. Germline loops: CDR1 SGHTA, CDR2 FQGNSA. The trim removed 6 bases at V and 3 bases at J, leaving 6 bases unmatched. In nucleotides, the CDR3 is TGTGCCAGCAGTCGGACTAGCGACTACTACGAGCAGTACTTC. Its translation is CASSRTSDYYEQYF.

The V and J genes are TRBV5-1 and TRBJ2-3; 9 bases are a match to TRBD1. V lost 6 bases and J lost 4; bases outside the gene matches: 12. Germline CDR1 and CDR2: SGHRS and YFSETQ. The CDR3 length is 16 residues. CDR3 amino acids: CASTPAGGQGADTQYF. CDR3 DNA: TGCGCCAGCACCCCCGCCGGGGGACAGGGAGCAGATACGCAGTATTTT.

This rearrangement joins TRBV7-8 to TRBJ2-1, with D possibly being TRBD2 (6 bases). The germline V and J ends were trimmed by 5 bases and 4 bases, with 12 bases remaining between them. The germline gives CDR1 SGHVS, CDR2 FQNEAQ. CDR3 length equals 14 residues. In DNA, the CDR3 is TGTGCCAGCAGCATGCACGGGGGTTACAATGAGCAGTTCTTC. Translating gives CASSMHGGYNEQFF. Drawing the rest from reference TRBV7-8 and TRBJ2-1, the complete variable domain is GAGVSQSPRYKVAKRGQDVALRCDPISGHVSLFWYQQALGQGPEFLTYFQNEAQLDKSGLPSDRFFAERPEGSVSTLKIQRTQQEDSAVYLCASSMHGGYNEQFFGPGTRLTVL.

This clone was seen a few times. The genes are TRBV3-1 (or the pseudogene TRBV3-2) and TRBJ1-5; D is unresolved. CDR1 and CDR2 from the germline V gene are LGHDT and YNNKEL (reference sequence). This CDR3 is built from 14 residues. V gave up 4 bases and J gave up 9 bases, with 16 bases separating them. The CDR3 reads CASSPWTERAPQHF. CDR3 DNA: TGTGCCAGCAGCCCATGGACTGAGCGGGCGCCCCAGCATTTT.

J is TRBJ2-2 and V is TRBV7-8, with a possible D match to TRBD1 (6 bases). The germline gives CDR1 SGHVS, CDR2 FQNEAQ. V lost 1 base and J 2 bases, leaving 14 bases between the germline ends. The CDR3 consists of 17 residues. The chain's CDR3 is CASSLVSRGVNTGELFF. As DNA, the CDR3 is TGTGCCAGCAGCTTAGTCTCCAGGGGCGTAAACACCGGGGAGCTGTTTTTT.

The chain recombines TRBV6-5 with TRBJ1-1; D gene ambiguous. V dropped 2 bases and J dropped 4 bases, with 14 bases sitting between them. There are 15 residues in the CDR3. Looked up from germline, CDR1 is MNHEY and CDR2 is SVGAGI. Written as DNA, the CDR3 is TGTGCCAGCAGTTACGGAGTCGCCCTGCCCACTGAAGCTTTCTTT. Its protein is CASSYGVALPTEAFF.

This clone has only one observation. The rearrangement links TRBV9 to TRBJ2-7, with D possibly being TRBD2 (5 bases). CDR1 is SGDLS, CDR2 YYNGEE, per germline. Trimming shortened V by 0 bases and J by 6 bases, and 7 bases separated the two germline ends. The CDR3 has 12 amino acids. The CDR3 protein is CASSVGGSEQYF. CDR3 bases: TGTGCCAGCAGCGTAGGCGGGTCCGAGCAGTACTTC.

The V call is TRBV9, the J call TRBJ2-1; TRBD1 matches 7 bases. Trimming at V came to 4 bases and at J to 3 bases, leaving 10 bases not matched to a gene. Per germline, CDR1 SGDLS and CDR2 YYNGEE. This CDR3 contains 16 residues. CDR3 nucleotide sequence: TGTGCCAGCAGCATAGGGGGTGGACAGGACTACAATGAGCAGTTCTTC. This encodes CASSIGGGQDYNEQFF.

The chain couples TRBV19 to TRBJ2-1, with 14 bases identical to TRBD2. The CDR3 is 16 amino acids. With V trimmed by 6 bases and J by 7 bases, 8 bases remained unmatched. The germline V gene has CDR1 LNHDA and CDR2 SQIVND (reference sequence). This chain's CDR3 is CASRPRLAGGRNEQFF. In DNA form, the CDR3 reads TGTGCCAGTAGACCCCGACTAGCGGGGGGGCGAAATGAGCAGTTCTTC.

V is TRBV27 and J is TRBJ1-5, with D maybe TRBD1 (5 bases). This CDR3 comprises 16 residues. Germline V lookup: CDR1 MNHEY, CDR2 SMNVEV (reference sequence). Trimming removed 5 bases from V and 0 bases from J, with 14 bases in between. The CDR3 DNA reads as TGTGCCAGCAGTCTCTACGGGGGGTATAGCAATCAGCCCCAGCATTTT. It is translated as CASSLYGGYSNQPQHF.

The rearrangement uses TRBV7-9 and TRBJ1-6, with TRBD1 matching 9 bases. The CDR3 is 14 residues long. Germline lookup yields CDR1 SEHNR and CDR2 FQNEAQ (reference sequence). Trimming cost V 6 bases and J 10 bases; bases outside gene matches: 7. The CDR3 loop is CASRTDRGGSPLHF. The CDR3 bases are TGTGCCAGCAGAACGGACAGGGGTGGATCACCCCTCCACTTT.

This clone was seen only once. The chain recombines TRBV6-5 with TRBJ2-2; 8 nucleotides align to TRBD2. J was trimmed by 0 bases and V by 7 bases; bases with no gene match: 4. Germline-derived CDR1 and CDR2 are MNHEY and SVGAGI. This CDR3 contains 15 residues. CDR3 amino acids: CASTRGLANTGELFF. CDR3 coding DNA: TGTGCCAGCACCAGGGGACTAGCGAACACCGGGGAGCTGTTTTTT.

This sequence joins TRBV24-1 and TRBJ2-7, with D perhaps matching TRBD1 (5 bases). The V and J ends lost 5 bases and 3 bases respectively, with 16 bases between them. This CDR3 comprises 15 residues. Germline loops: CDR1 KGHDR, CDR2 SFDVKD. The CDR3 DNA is TGTGCCACCAGTGGCCCAGGGATCTATAGCTACGAGCAGTACTTC. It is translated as CATSGPGIYSYEQYF.

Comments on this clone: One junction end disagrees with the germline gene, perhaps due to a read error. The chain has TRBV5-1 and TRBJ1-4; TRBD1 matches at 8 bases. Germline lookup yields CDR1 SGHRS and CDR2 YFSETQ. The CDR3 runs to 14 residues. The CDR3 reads CASRLGQANEKLFF. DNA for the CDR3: TGCGCCAGCAGATTGGGACAGGCTAATGAAAAACTGTTTTTT.

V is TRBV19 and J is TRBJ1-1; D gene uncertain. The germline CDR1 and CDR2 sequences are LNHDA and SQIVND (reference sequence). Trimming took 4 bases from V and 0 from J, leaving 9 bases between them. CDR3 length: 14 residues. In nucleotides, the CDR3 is TGTGCCAGTAGTACCTGGGAGATGAACACTGAAGCTTTCTTT. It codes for CASSTWEMNTEAFF.

The CDR3 DNA is TGTGCCAGCAGCCTTCCGGGGGGTGAGCAGTTCTTC. Protein sequence: CASSLPGGEQFF. This chain connects TRBV6-6 to TRBJ2-1; 7 bases are a match to TRBD2. Germline-derived CDR1 and CDR2 are MNHNY and SVGAGI (reference sequence). The CDR3 totals 12 residues. Trimming at V came to 6 bases and at J to 9 bases, leaving 5 bases not matched to a gene.

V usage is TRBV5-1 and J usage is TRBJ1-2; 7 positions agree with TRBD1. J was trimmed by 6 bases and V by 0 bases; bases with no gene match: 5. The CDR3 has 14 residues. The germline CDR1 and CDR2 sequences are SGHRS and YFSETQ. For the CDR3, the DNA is TGCGCCAGCAGCTTGGCGGAGGGGGCCGATGGCTACACCTTC. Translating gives CASSLAEGADGYTF.

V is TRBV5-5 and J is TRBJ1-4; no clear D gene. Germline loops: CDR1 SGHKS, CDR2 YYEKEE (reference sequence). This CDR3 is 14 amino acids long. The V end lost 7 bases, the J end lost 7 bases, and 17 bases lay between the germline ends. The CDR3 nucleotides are TGTGCCAGCGCCTCAGCGGGGTGGGCTGAAAAACTGTTTTTT. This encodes CASASAGWAEKLFF.

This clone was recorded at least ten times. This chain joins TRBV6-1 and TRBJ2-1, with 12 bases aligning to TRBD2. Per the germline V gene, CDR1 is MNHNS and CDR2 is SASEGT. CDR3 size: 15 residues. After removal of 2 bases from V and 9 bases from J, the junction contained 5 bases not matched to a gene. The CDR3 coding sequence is TGTGCCAGCAGTGAACTAGCGGGGGGGCCCGGTGAGCAGTTCTTC. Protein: CASSELAGGPGEQFF.

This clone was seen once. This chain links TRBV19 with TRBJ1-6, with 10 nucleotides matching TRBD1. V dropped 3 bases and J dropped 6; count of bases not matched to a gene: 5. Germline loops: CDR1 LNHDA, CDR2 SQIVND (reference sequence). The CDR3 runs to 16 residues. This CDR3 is CASSIGQGVSNSPLHF. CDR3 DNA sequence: TGTGCCAGTAGTATTGGACAGGGGGTGAGTAATTCACCCCTCCACTTT.

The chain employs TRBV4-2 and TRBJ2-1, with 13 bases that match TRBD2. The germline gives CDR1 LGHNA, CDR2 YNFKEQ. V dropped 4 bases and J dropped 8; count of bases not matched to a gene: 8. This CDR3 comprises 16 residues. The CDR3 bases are TGTGCCAGCAGCCGAACGGGACTAGCGGGAAGGGATGAGCAGTTCTTC. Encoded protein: CASSRTGLAGRDEQFF.

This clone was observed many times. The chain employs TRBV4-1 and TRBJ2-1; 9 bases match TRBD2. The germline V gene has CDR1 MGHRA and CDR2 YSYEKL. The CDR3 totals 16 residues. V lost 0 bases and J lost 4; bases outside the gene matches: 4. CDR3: CASSQEEAGGYNEQFF. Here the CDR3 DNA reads TGCGCCAGCAGCCAAGAAGAAGCGGGAGGTTACAATGAGCAGTTCTTC.

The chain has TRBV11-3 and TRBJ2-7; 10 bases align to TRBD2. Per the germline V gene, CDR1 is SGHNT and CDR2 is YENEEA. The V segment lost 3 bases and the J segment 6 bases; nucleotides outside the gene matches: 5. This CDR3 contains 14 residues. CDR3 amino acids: CASSLGSGRREQYF. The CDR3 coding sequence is TGTGCCAGCAGCTTGGGTAGCGGGAGGCGCGAGCAGTACTTC.